The clone carrying this T cell receptor (beta chain) was seen more than once but under ten times. Its matching antigen is unknown. From germline, CDR1 is SGHVS and CDR2 FQNEAQ. This CDR3 comprises 16 residues. V lost 5 bases, J lost 0 bases, and 14 bases lay in between. This entry comes from a study of response to subunit inactivated influenza vaccine. Study results and caveats: Authors suggested each seasonal influenza vaccination recruits few new T cells.

From the RT-PCR reads, TCRdb called clonotypes with MiXCR, one entry per CDR3 protein. The sample lists some 160,000 distinct CDR3 sequences, 11% occurring once. Sequenced here: non-naive T cells sorted from PBMCs, sampled more than 35 days after vaccination. The receptor was derived from a middle-aged man who received an inactivated influenza vaccine. The chain combines TRBV7-8 with TRBJ1-3; D possibly corresponds to TRBD1 (6 bases). The chain's CDR3 is CASSVATGYSGNTIYF. The CDR3 DNA reads as TGTGCCAGCAGCGTCGCCACAGGGTACTCTGGAAACACCATATATTTT.